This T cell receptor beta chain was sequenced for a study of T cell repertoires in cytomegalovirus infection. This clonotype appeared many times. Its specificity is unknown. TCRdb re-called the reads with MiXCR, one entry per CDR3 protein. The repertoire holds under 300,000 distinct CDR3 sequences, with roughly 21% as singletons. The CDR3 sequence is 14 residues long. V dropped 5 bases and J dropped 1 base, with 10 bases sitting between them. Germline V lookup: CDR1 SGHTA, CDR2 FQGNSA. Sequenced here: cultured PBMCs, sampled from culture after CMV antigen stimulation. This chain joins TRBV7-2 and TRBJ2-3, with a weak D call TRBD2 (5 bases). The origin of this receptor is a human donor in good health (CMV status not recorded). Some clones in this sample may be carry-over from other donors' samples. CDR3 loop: CASSGSKGTDTQYF. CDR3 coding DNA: TGTGCCAGCAGCGGGAGTAAGGGCACAGATACGCAGTATTTT.